Listed below are T cell receptor beta chains from one sample, sequenced in a study of technical replicates of blood from a handful of donors. Using immunoSEQ multiplex PCR, the repertoire was profiled, and TCRdb retains in-frame clones only, with some absent. The table records 85,000 or so clones, 85% to 95% of them present only once. Specimen: T cells isolated from PBMCs. The receptors here all came from a human donor in good health. CDR3s include the opening cysteine and the closing phenylalanine or tryptophan. The D gene is left open where the match is weak. Size values are once, few and many counts, or a class for expanded clones, and some rows have none.

D	size	J	V	CDR3	DNA
TRBD1	NA	TRBJ1-4	TRBV27	CASSRKGGPNEKLFF	TGTGCCAGCAGTCGGAAAGGGGGCCCTAATGAAAAACTGTTTTTT
TRBD1	NA	TRBJ1-1	TRBV28	CASSLPWQGATEAFF	TGTGCCAGCAGTCTCCCTTGGCAGGGGGCCACTGAAGCTTTCTTT
NA	NA	TRBJ1-1	TRBV6-1	CASSETGGRTEAFF	TGTGCCAGCAGTGAAACGGGGGGGCGGACTGAAGCTTTCTTT
NA	NA	TRBJ2-4	TRBV29-1	CSVESGARGDIQYF	TGCAGCGTTGAATCAGGGGCCCGAGGTGACATTCAGTACTTC
NA	NA	TRBJ2-3	TRBV5-1	CASSPRGADTQYF	TGCGCCAGCAGCCCAAGGGGTGCTGATACGCAGTATTTT
TRBD2	NA	TRBJ2-1	TRBV5-6	CASSRGVWEQFF	TGTGCCAGCTCCCGGGGGGTTTGGGAGCAGTTCTTC
NA	NA	TRBJ1-5	TRBV6-5	CASSYSRQGTQPQHF	TGTGCCAGCAGTTACTCCCGGCAGGGGACTCAGCCCCAGCATTTT
TRBD2	NA	TRBJ2-5	TRBV5-5	CASSFGSGGAETQYF	TGTGCCAGCAGCTTCGGTAGCGGGGGGGCAGAGACCCAGTACTTC
TRBD2	NA	TRBJ2-5	TRBV5-1	CASSLGTRQETQYF	TGCGCCAGCAGCTTAGGGACTAGACAAGAGACCCAGTACTTC
TRBD1	NA	TRBJ2-7	TRBV5-1	CASSQGQFAYEQYF	TGCGCCAGCAGCCAGGGACAGTTTGCCTACGAGCAGTACTTC
NA	once	TRBJ2-6	TRBV6-5	CASSYQISGANVLTF	TGTGCCAGCAGTTATCAGATCTCTGGGGCCAACGTCCTGACTTTC
TRBD2	once	TRBJ2-7	TRBV4-1	CASSHPGLAAVYEQYF	TGCGCCAGCAGCCACCCGGGGCTAGCGGCGGTCTACGAGCAGTACTTC
TRBD1	NA	TRBJ2-5	TRBV12-5	CASKQGVQETQYF	TGTGCTAGTAAACAGGGGGTCCAAGAGACCCAGTACTTC
NA	NA	TRBJ2-7	TRBV11-2	CASSLVLEYEQYF	TGTGCCAGCAGCTTAGTCCTAGAATACGAGCAGTACTTC
NA	NA	TRBJ2-4	TRBV6-1	CASSGLDSNIQYF	TGTGCCAGCAGTGGGCTCGACAGCAACATTCAGTACTTC
NA	NA	TRBJ1-5	TRBV12-5	CASGSNTGRNQPQHF	TGTGCTAGTGGATCCAACACAGGGCGGAATCAGCCCCAGCATTTT
NA	NA	TRBJ1-1	TRBV27	CASSLYGGRGTEAFF	TGTGCCAGCAGTTTATACGGGGGTCGGGGAACTGAAGCTTTCTTT
TRBD1	NA	TRBJ1-1	TRBV25-1	CASRDLTGLYTEAFF	TGTGCCAGCAGGGACCTGACAGGGTTATACACTGAAGCTTTCTTT
NA	NA	TRBJ1-1	TRBV27	CASSLAQGVTEAFF	TGTGCCAGCAGTTTAGCACAGGGAGTCACTGAAGCTTTCTTT
NA	NA	TRBJ2-3	TRBV6-1	CASSDQGGTDTQYF	TGTGCCAGCAGTGACCAGGGAGGTACAGATACGCAGTATTTT
TRBD2	NA	TRBJ2-2	TRBV11-2	CASSSSRGGRKTGELFF	TGTGCCAGCAGCTCCAGCCGGGGCGGGAGGAAGACCGGGGAGCTGTTTTTT
NA	NA	TRBJ1-1	TRBV15	CATSGITGMFTEAFF	TGTGCCACCAGCGGTATTACAGGGATGTTTACTGAAGCTTTCTTT
NA	NA	TRBJ1-5	TRBV25-1	CASSRGSNQPQHF	TGTGCCAGCAGTCGGGGGAGCAATCAGCCCCAGCATTTT
NA	NA	TRBJ2-1	TRBV4-1	CASRQSGVYNEQFF	TGCGCCAGCAGACAGTCGGGAGTCTACAATGAGCAGTTCTTC
NA	NA	TRBJ1-2	TRBV7-2	CASSLDSGYGVRGDGYTF	TGTGCCAGCAGCTTAGATTCAGGGTATGGGGTACGCGGCGATGGCTACACCTTC
NA	NA	TRBJ1-1	TRBV14	CASSAYFRGNTEAFF	TGTGCCAGCAGCGCCTATTTTAGGGGAAACACTGAAGCTTTCTTT
TRBD1	NA	TRBJ2-7	TRBV28	CASRDRAHYEQYF	TGTGCCAGCAGGGACAGGGCTCACTACGAGCAGTACTTC
TRBD2	once	TRBJ2-3	TRBV10-3	CAIAGGPLTDTQYF	TGTGCCATCGCGGGAGGGCCTTTGACAGATACGCAGTATTTT
NA	NA	TRBJ2-6	TRBV28	CASSLISSGANVLTF	TGTGCCAGCAGTTTGATCAGCTCTGGGGCCAACGTCCTGACTTTC
NA	NA	TRBJ1-1	TRBV30	CAWGALGARNTEAFF	TGTGCCTGGGGGGCCCTAGGGGCACGGAACACTGAAGCTTTCTTT
NA	NA	TRBJ2-5	TRBV5-1	CASSLSGAQETQYF	TGCGCCAGCAGCTTGTCAGGGGCACAAGAGACCCAGTACTTC
NA	once	TRBJ1-4	TRBV30	CAWSVGATTNEKLFF	TGTGCCTGGAGTGTGGGGGCAACAACTAATGAAAAACTGTTTTTT
NA	once	TRBJ2-1	TRBV5-1	CASSSSSRSSYNEQFF	TGCGCCAGCAGCTCGTCTAGCCGAAGCTCCTACAATGAGCAGTTCTTC
TRBD1	NA	TRBJ1-4	TRBV6-1	CASSEASPFRNRGSTNEKLFF	TGTGCCAGCAGTGAAGCGTCCCCCTTCCGTAACAGGGGATCAACTAATGAAAAACTGTTTTTT
TRBD1	NA	TRBJ1-2	TRBV2	CASRWDSVTNYGYTF	TGTGCCAGCAGATGGGACAGCGTAACTAACTATGGCTACACCTTC
TRBD1	NA	TRBJ1-1	TRBV30	CACRRRTGRTFF	TGTGCCTGCCGACGGCGGACAGGGAGGACTTTCTTT
NA	NA	TRBJ1-6	TRBV6-5	CASSYSGEGKNSPLHF	TGTGCCAGCAGTTACTCAGGGGAGGGGAAAAATTCACCCCTCCACTTT
NA	NA	TRBJ1-2	TRBV2	CASSDQYYGYTF	TGTGCCAGCAGTGACCAGTACTATGGCTACACCTTC
NA	NA	TRBJ1-2	TRBV11-3	CASSLVGSEGYGYTF	TGTGCCAGCAGCTTAGTCGGGTCAGAGGGCTATGGCTACACCTTC